This is a list of T cell receptor beta chains from one sample in a study of cytomegalovirus exposure and HLA in healthy donors. Only in-frame clones appear in the TCRdb table, and some are missing; sequencing was by immunoSEQ multiplex PCR. The data show approximately 150,000 clones, around 75% seen once. Sequences were obtained from PBMCs. The receptors here all came from a male donor in good health and CMV-seronegative. Each CDR3 is given with its conserved first and last residue. A D gene is named only where the DNA matches it firmly. Some rows mark clone size as missing; the rest say once, few, many or name a class of expanded clone.

V: TRBV7-9
D: .
size: .
J: TRBJ2-1
CDR3: CSSSSPGREQFF
DNA: TGTTCCAGCAGCTCCCCCGGCAGGGAGCAGTTCTTC

V: TRBV5-1
D: .
size: few
J: TRBJ1-2
CDR3: CASSLDPDYGYTF
DNA: TGCGCCAGCAGCTTGGATCCAGACTATGGCTACACCTTC

V: TRBV28
D: .
size: .
J: TRBJ1-2
CDR3: CASLAGGTNYGYTF
DNA: TGTGCCAGCCTAGCGGGAGGCACTAACTATGGCTACACCTTC

V: TRBV29-1
D: TRBD1
size: .
J: TRBJ1-2
CDR3: CSVDTGTGFNYGYTF
DNA: TGCAGCGTTGATACCGGGACAGGTTTTAACTATGGCTACACCTTC

V: TRBV4-2
D: .
size: .
J: TRBJ2-7
CDR3: CASSQTPYEQYF
DNA: TGTGCCAGCAGCCAGACACCCTACGAGCAGTACTTC

V: TRBV19
D: TRBD1
size: .
J: TRBJ2-2
CDR3: CASSSRTGLTGELFF
DNA: TGTGCCAGTAGTTCTAGGACAGGGCTCACCGGGGAGCTGTTTTTT

V: TRBV27
D: .
size: .
J: TRBJ2-7
CDR3: CASSLLGVSYEQYF
DNA: TGTGCCAGCAGTCTCCTCGGTGTCTCCTACGAGCAGTACTTC

V: TRBV27
D: TRBD2
size: .
J: TRBJ2-1
CDR3: CASSFWTSGSNEQFF
DNA: TGTGCCAGCAGTTTCTGGACTAGCGGGAGTAATGAGCAGTTCTTC

V: TRBV29-1
D: .
size: .
J: TRBJ2-3
CDR3: CSVEPPEAADTQYF
DNA: TGCAGCGTTGAACCCCCGGAGGCGGCAGATACGCAGTATTTT

V: TRBV6-6
D: .
size: .
J: TRBJ1-5
CDR3: CASSHDSYQPQHF
DNA: TGTGCCAGCAGCCATGACAGCTATCAGCCCCAGCATTTT

V: TRBV13
D: .
size: .
J: TRBJ1-1
CDR3: CASSLESAGLMNTEAFF
DNA: TGTGCCAGCAGCTTAGAGTCTGCAGGGTTGATGAACACTGAAGCTTTCTTT

V: TRBV29-1
D: TRBD2
size: .
J: TRBJ2-3
CDR3: CSAAGGPKDTQYF
DNA: TGCAGCGCCGCGGGAGGGCCTAAAGATACGCAGTATTTT

V: TRBV5-1
D: .
size: .
J: TRBJ2-1
CDR3: CASSPTLRGSGQTINEKQFF
DNA: TGCGCCAGCAGCCCTACCCTACGGGGGAGCGGGCAAACCATCAATGAGAAGCAGTTCTTC

V: TRBV7-9
D: TRBD1
size: .
J: TRBJ2-7
CDR3: CASSWDRSSYEQYF
DNA: TGTGCCAGCAGCTGGGACAGGAGCTCCTACGAGCAGTACTTC

V: TRBV9
D: .
size: few
J: TRBJ2-7
CDR3: CASSVAEGRGGSDEQYF
DNA: TGTGCCAGCAGCGTAGCCGAGGGCAGGGGAGGGTCAGACGAGCAGTACTTC

V: TRBV29-1
D: .
size: .
J: TRBJ2-3
CDR3: CSASGSREDTQYF
DNA: TGCAGCGCTTCCGGGAGCAGGGAAGATACGCAGTATTTT

V: TRBV6-1
D: .
size: .
J: TRBJ1-1
CDR3: CASKFGQTEAFF
DNA: TGTGCCAGCAAATTTGGACAGACTGAAGCTTTCTTT

V: TRBV30
D: .
size: once
J: TRBJ2-5
CDR3: CAWRRSSQETQYF
DNA: TGTGCCTGGAGAAGGAGTAGTCAAGAGACCCAGTACTTC

V: TRBV29-1
D: .
size: .
J: TRBJ2-3
CDR3: CSVENLARDTDTQYF
DNA: TGCAGCGTTGAAAATCTAGCGAGGGACACAGATACGCAGTATTTT

V: TRBV7-2
D: .
size: .
J: TRBJ1-3
CDR3: CASSLSSFSGNTIYF
DNA: TGTGCCAGCAGCTTAAGCTCCTTCTCTGGAAACACCATATATTTT

V: TRBV7-2
D: .
size: .
J: TRBJ1-6
CDR3: CASSLQYNSPLHF
DNA: TGTGCCAGCAGCTTACAGTATAATTCACCCCTCCACTTT

V: TRBV9
D: TRBD1
size: .
J: TRBJ2-7
CDR3: CASSPTGTGPYEQYF
DNA: TGTGCCAGCAGCCCCACCGGGACAGGGCCATACGAGCAGTACTTC

V: TRBV5-6
D: .
size: .
J: TRBJ2-7
CDR3: CASSLGGEQYF
DNA: TGTGCCAGCAGCTTGGGAGGTGAGCAGTACTTC

V: TRBV2
D: .
size: .
J: TRBJ2-3
CDR3: CASSGFGSYTDTQYF
DNA: TGTGCCAGCAGTGGCTTCGGGTCCTACACAGATACGCAGTATTTT

V: TRBV6-5
D: TRBD1
size: .
J: TRBJ2-5
CDR3: CASSSGTGDETQYF
DNA: TGTGCCAGCAGTTCCGGGACAGGGGACGAGACCCAGTACTTC

V: TRBV9
D: .
size: .
J: TRBJ1-2
CDR3: CASSAQQGPGNGYTF
DNA: TGTGCCAGCAGCGCTCAACAGGGACCGGGGAATGGCTACACCTTC

V: TRBV7-9
D: .
size: .
J: TRBJ1-1
CDR3: CASREAPAHEAFF
DNA: TGTGCCAGCAGGGAGGCCCCAGCGCATGAAGCTTTCTTT

V: TRBV4-1
D: .
size: .
J: TRBJ1-5
CDR3: CASSQAERGGGQPQHF
DNA: TGCGCCAGCAGCCAAGCCGAACGAGGGGGAGGGCAGCCCCAGCATTTT

V: TRBV9
D: .
size: .
J: TRBJ1-1
CDR3: CASSKAEGGWDTEAFF
DNA: TGTGCCAGCAGCAAGGCCGAGGGAGGGTGGGACACTGAAGCTTTCTTT

V: TRBV4-1
D: .
size: few
J: TRBJ1-4
CDR3: CASSRGLGRGEKLFF
DNA: TGCGCCAGCAGCCGCGGGCTCGGCAGAGGGGAAAAACTGTTTTTT

V: TRBV5-5
D: TRBD2
size: .
J: TRBJ2-7
CDR3: CASSAGLAGSMGTHEQYF
DNA: TGTGCCAGCAGCGCGGGACTAGCGGGATCCATGGGAACGCACGAGCAGTACTTC

V: TRBV30
D: TRBD2
size: once
J: TRBJ2-5
CDR3: CAWSSSGRFRETQYF
DNA: TGTGCCTGGAGTTCTAGCGGGAGGTTCCGAGAGACCCAGTACTTC

V: TRBV4-3
D: .
size: many
J: TRBJ2-1
CDR3: CASSQAGISYNEQFF
DNA: TGCGCCAGCAGCCAAGCCGGGATTTCCTACAATGAGCAGTTCTTC

V: TRBV30
D: TRBD1
size: few
J: TRBJ2-1
CDR3: CAWSVQGPWRVF
DNA: TGTGCCTGGAGTGTACAGGGGCCCTGGCGGGTCTTC

V: TRBV28
D: .
size: .
J: TRBJ1-3
CDR3: CASSTVLSTIYF
DNA: TGTGCCAGCAGTACGGTTCTGAGCACCATATATTTT

V: TRBV6-5
D: .
size: few
J: TRBJ2-7
CDR3: CASSPWGGRPYEQYF
DNA: TGTGCCAGCAGTCCCTGGGGAGGACGCCCCTACGAGCAGTACTTC

V: TRBV7-2
D: TRBD2
size: .
J: TRBJ2-1
CDR3: CASSLIGGSWNEQFF
DNA: TGTGCCAGCAGCTTGATTGGCGGGAGTTGGAATGAGCAGTTCTTC

V: TRBV5-1
D: .
size: .
J: TRBJ2-1
CDR3: CASSLGGPYNEQFF
DNA: TGCGCCAGCAGCTTGGGTGGCCCCTACAATGAGCAGTTCTTC

V: TRBV30
D: .
size: .
J: TRBJ1-4
CDR3: CAWSYNEKLFF
DNA: TGTGCCTGGAGCTATAATGAAAAACTGTTTTTT

V: TRBV9
D: TRBD1
size: once
J: TRBJ1-1
CDR3: CASSVGVRGTEAFF
DNA: TGTGCCAGCAGCGTCGGTGTCAGGGGGACTGAAGCTTTCTTT

V: TRBV28
D: .
size: .
J: TRBJ1-1
CDR3: CASTTFPGTEAFF
DNA: TGTGCCAGCACCACCTTCCCGGGGACTGAAGCTTTCTTT

V: TRBV7-2
D: TRBD1
size: once
J: TRBJ1-4
CDR3: CASRPDRGSEKLFF
DNA: TGTGCCAGCAGACCTGACAGGGGCTCTGAAAAACTGTTTTTT

V: TRBV5-1
D: .
size: .
J: TRBJ1-1
CDR3: CASSLDLGGNTEAFF
DNA: TGCGCCAGCAGCTTGGATTTAGGAGGGAATACTGAAGCTTTCTTT

V: TRBV28
D: TRBD1
size: .
J: TRBJ1-4
CDR3: CASSLEGAGEKLFF
DNA: TGTGCCAGCAGTTTAGAGGGGGCTGGTGAAAAACTGTTTTTT

V: TRBV7-9
D: .
size: .
J: TRBJ1-1
CDR3: CASSLGSGSGEAFF
DNA: TGTGCCAGCAGCTTAGGGTCGGGGAGTGGTGAAGCTTTCTTT

V: TRBV2
D: .
size: .
J: TRBJ2-2
CDR3: CASSEVPAGELFF
DNA: TGTGCCAGCAGTGAGGTACCGGCCGGGGAGCTGTTTTTT

V: TRBV5-4
D: .
size: .
J: TRBJ2-5
CDR3: CASNPGGTSEETQYF
DNA: TGTGCCAGCAACCCTGGGGGGACCTCCGAGGAGACCCAGTACTTC

V: TRBV21-1
D: .
size: once
J: TRBJ1-3
CDR3: CASSKLGQGRNTIYF
DNA: TGTGCCAGCAGCAAATTAGGCCAGGGGCGAAACACCATATATTTT